The 14 T cell receptor beta chains in this list originate from one sample, sequenced in a study of OX40 agonist ivuxolimab in advanced cancers. Data came from immunoSEQ multiplex PCR; TCRdb stores just in-frame clones and leaves some out. The profile covers over 95,000 clones, with around nine tenths appearing a single time and around 0.32% taken by the ten largest. The sample consisted of CD4+ or CD8+ T cells sorted from blood, taken in a trial of the OX40 agonist ivuxolimab. Source of these receptors: an adult with an advanced solid tumor such as melanoma, head and neck, liver or kidney cancer.

The chain couples TRBV28 to TRBJ2-5; 7 positions agree with TRBD1. V was clipped by 6 bases and J by 2 bases; unmatched bases: 3. Germline V gene sequence: CDR1 MDHEN, CDR2 SYDVKM. CDR3 length equals 13 residues. CDR3 bases: TGTGCCAGCAGACTGGGACAGCAAGAGACCCAGTACTTC. As protein: CASRLGQQETQYF.

The chain is built from TRBV5-1 and TRBJ2-7; a weak D match, TRBD1 (5 bases). Germline loops: CDR1 SGHRS, CDR2 YFSETQ. The CDR3 contains 14 residues. Trimming removed 4 bases from V and 2 bases from J, with 13 bases in between. The CDR3 protein is CASSAITGTYEQYF. CDR3 DNA: TGCGCCAGCAGCGCTATTACAGGAACCTACGAGCAGTACTTC.

J is TRBJ2-7 and V is TRBV28; TRBD2 matches 10 bases. J was trimmed by 6 bases and V by 6 bases; bases with no gene match: 8. The CDR3 length is 14 residues. Germline CDR1 reads MDHEN; CDR2 reads SYDVKM. CDR3 bases: TGTGCCAGCAGGCCAGCGGGAGGGCTTTTCGAGCAGTACTTC. It translates to CASRPAGGLFEQYF.

The V and J genes are TRBV25-1 and TRBJ2-5; 10 nucleotides match TRBD1. This CDR3 spans 15 amino acids. The V gene end was trimmed by 2 bases and the J gene end by 4 bases; junction bases not matched to a gene: 4. The germline V gene encodes CDR1 MGHDK and CDR2 SYGVNS. The CDR3 DNA follows: TGTGCCAGCAGTGAAGGACAGGGGGGTGGAGAGACCCAGTACTTC. Translation gives CASSEGQGGGETQYF. The variable domain in full, completed from reference TRBV25-1 and TRBJ2-5, reads EADIYQTPRYLVIGTGKKITLECSQTMGHDKMYWYQQDPGMELHLIHYSYGVNSTEKGDLSSESTVSRIRTEHFPLTLESARPSHTSQYLCASSEGQGGGETQYFGPGTRLLVL.

The gene calls are TRBV18 and TRBJ2-7; tentatively, D is TRBD1 or TRBD2 (5 bases each). The germline V and J ends were trimmed by 2 bases and 7 bases, with 12 bases remaining between them. Germline V gives CDR1 KGHSH, CDR2 LQKENI. CDR3 length: 13 amino acids. The DNA of the CDR3 is TGTGCCAGCTCACCAAATTCTTGGGGGGAGCAGTACTTC. Residues: CASSPNSWGEQYF.

This chain uses TRBV18 with TRBJ1-4, with D unresolved. Trimming took off 6 bases at V and 5 bases at J, with 13 bases between the two ends. The CDR3 has 14 residues. Germline assignment: CDR1 KGHSH and CDR2 LQKENI. CDR3 DNA: TGTGCCAGCTCCGAGCGGGCGGCGAATGAAAAACTGTTTTTT. As protein: CASSERAANEKLFF.

The rearrangement links TRBV6-1 to TRBJ2-4; 7 bases are shared with TRBD1. This CDR3 contains 15 residues. CDR1 is MNHNS, CDR2 SASEGT, per germline. Losses at the gene ends were 6 bases for V and 1 base for J; bases not matched to a gene: 6. This chain's CDR3 is CASRDRPGAKNIQYF. As DNA, the CDR3 is TGTGCCAGCAGGGACAGGCCGGGGGCCAAAAACATTCAGTACTTC.

J is TRBJ2-1 and V is TRBV28, with TRBD2 identical over 7 bases. The CDR3 sequence is 16 residues long. The ends lost 4 bases at V and 5 bases at J; junction bases unmatched: 11. Germline lookup yields CDR1 MDHEN and CDR2 SYDVKM. This CDR3 reads CASSSMGRERHNEQFF. The CDR3 DNA follows: TGTGCCAGCAGTTCCATGGGGCGGGAGAGGCACAATGAGCAGTTCTTC.

The chain is built from TRBV9 and TRBJ2-3; D is perhaps TRBD1 (5 bases). The CDR3 has 14 amino acids. Germline lookup yields CDR1 SGDLS and CDR2 YYNGEE. The ends were cut back, 3 bases at V and 2 bases at J, with 10 bases in the middle. This CDR3 reads CASSADSFTDTQYF. CDR3 bases: TGTGCCAGCAGCGCCGACAGCTTCACAGATACGCAGTATTTT.

This clone has only one observation. The gene calls are TRBV11-2 and TRBJ1-1, with 7 bases identical to TRBD1. CDR1 SGHAT and CDR2 FQNNGV come from the germline V gene. V shed 6 bases and J 0 bases; nucleotides not matched to a gene: 7. The CDR3 length is 15 residues. CDR3 sequence reads: CASRSYRGVNTEAFF. The CDR3 DNA reads TGTGCCAGCAGATCCTACAGGGGCGTGAACACTGAAGCTTTCTTT.

This clone has a handful of counts. This chain connects TRBV19 to TRBJ1-5; TRBD1 is a possible D gene (6 bases). Trimming cost V 11 bases and J 4 bases, with 15 bases left between them. This CDR3 has 13 amino acids. Germline CDR1 and CDR2: LNHDA and SQIVND (reference sequence). This CDR3 reads CASTGAGNQPQHF. The CDR3 DNA reads as TGTGCCTCCACGGGGGCGGGGAATCAGCCCCAGCATTTT.

The chain is built from TRBV5-1 and TRBJ2-5, with 9 nucleotides matching TRBD2. The CDR3 has 18 amino acids. The J segment lost 4 bases and the V segment lost 0 bases, leaving 13 bases of the junction unmatched. Germline V lookup: CDR1 SGHRS, CDR2 YFSETQ. The CDR3 region has the DNA TGCGCCAGCAGCTTGGCCTCTTTTAGCGGGAGTTTTCGAGAGACCCAGTACTTC. This translates into CASSLASFSGSFRETQYF. Filled out from reference TRBV5-1 and TRBJ2-5, the complete variable domain reads KAGVTQTPRYLIKTRGQQVTLSCSPISGHRSVSWYQQTPGQGLQFLFEYFSETQRNKGNFPGRFSGRQFSNSRSEMNVSTLELGDSALYLCASSLASFSGSFRETQYFGPGTRLLVL.

The CDR3 bases are TGTGCCTGGAGCCGGGGGACAGTTTATAATGAAAAACTGTTTTTT. Encoded protein: CAWSRGTVYNEKLFF. This sequence joins TRBV30 and TRBJ1-4, with TRBD1 matching over 7 bases. Germline V gene lookup returns CDR1 GTSNPN and CDR2 SVGIG (reference sequence). This CDR3 comprises 15 residues. V was pared by 3 bases and J by 4 bases, with 8 bases of the junction left unmatched.

Points on this clone: Other DNA sequences within the sample encode an identical CDR3. The chain joins TRBV7-2 to TRBJ2-2; tentative D call: TRBD1 (5 bases). With 2 bases removed from V and 4 bases from J, the gap between germline ends came to 11 bases. This CDR3 is 15 amino acids long. Germline V lookup: CDR1 SGHTA, CDR2 FQGNSA. The CDR3 sequence: CASSLTRQLTGELFF. The CDR3, as DNA: TGTGCCAGCAGCTTAACGCGACAGCTCACCGGGGAGCTGTTTTTT.